This T cell receptor beta chain came from a study of human T cells and chemical hapten exposure. Study outcomes and limitations: The number of TCRs above 1 in 1000 frequency did not change after DPC sensitization.

CDR1 is SNHLY and CDR2 is FYNNEI in the germline V gene. V lost 4 bases to trimming and J lost 1 base, with 10 bases between them. The CDR3 covers 14 residues. Sample time point: patch test 1, 2 weeks after DPC sensitization. Noted treatment: therapeutic diphenylcyclopropenone sensitization with weekly scalp DPC. Donors were 18 to 70-year-old alopecia patients suitable for DPC. One entry per CDR3 protein results from TCRdb running MiXCR on the RACE reads. The sample yields 75,000 to 95,000 distinct CDR3 sequences, 12% seen once. A few counts support this clonotype. Its target is not known. This receptor was obtained from a woman in her sixties with alopecia areata. Some clones in this sample may be carry-over from other donors' samples. The chain recombines TRBV2 with TRBJ2-5; D is ambiguous. The sequencing used whole blood, collected in connection with sensitization to the hapten diphenylcyclopropenone (DPC). The CDR3: CASSGGLLQETQYF. In DNA, the CDR3 is TGTGCCAGCAGTGGTGGTCTCCTCCAAGAGACCCAGTACTTC. Full variable domain (rest looked up from reference TRBV2 and TRBJ2-5): EPEVTQTPSHQVTQMGQEVILRCVPISNHLYFYWYRQILGQKVEFLVSFYNNEISEKSEIFDDQFSVERPDGSNFTLKIRSTKLEDSAMYFCASSGGLLQETQYFGPGTRLLVL.